Below are 5 T cell receptor beta chains sequenced from a single sample in a study of control samples from healthy donors and cancer patients. Profiled with immunoSEQ multiplex PCR; TCRdb holds only in-frame clones, not every one. The table has approximately 44,000 clones, 60% to 80% seen once. Sequencing input: formalin-fixed, paraffin-embedded tissue. The receptors were gathered from a male donor with melanoma.

In DNA, the CDR3 is TGTGCCAGCAGGCCAGGGGGCGCGGCGGGAATCACCGGGGAGCTGTTTTTT. It translates to CASRPGGAAGITGELFF. This chain links TRBV5-4 with TRBJ2-2, with 8 bases lining up with TRBD1. V trimming: 5 bases; J trimming: 4 bases; junction bases outside the gene matches: 13. CDR1 is SGHNT and CDR2 is YYREEE in the germline V gene (reference sequence). This CDR3 spans 17 amino acids.

On this clone: Being one base from a much bigger clone, this may be a read error. The rearrangement uses TRBV2 and TRBJ1-6; D gene ambiguous. Germline CDR1 is SNHLY and CDR2 is FYNNEI. The length of the CDR3 is 12 residues. The CDR3 spells CTSLYGNSPLHF. CDR3 nucleotide sequence: TGTACCAGCCTTTACGGGAATTCACCCCTCCACTTT.

The V gene is TRBV13, the J gene TRBJ2-5; TRBD2 aligns across 10 bases. Germline loops: CDR1 PRHDT, CDR2 FYEKMQ (reference sequence). The CDR3 has 19 amino acids. V dropped 0 bases and J dropped 7; count of bases not matched to a gene: 17. CDR3 coding DNA: TGTGCCAGCAGCTTAGGAGCTAGCGGGAGAACGGGCCGTGTAGGGACCCAGTACTTC. Residues: CASSLGASGRTGRVGTQYF.

The chain recombines TRBV7-3 with TRBJ2-2, with unresolved D. The germline V gene has CDR1 SGHTA and CDR2 FQGTGA. There are 13 residues in the CDR3. The ends were cut back, 2 bases at V and 6 bases at J, with 7 bases in the middle. The CDR3 spells CASSLFEAGELFF. The CDR3, as DNA: TGTGCCAGCAGCTTATTTGAAGCCGGGGAGCTGTTTTTT.

The V call is TRBV5-1, the J call TRBJ2-1; D gene ambiguous. Trimming took off 2 bases at V and 5 bases at J, with 8 bases between the two ends. The CDR3 covers 13 residues. Germline CDR1 and CDR2: SGHRS and YFSETQ. CDR3 coding DNA: TGCGCCAGCAGCTTTTGGGCAAACAATGAGCAGTTCTTC. The encoded protein is CASSFWANNEQFF. The complete variable domain, with remaining parts taken from reference TRBV5-1 and TRBJ2-1, reads KAGVTQTPRYLIKTRGQQVTLSCSPISGHRSVSWYQQTPGQGLQFLFEYFSETQRNKGNFPGRFSGRQFSNSRSEMNVSTLELGDSALYLCASSFWANNEQFFGPGTRLTVL.